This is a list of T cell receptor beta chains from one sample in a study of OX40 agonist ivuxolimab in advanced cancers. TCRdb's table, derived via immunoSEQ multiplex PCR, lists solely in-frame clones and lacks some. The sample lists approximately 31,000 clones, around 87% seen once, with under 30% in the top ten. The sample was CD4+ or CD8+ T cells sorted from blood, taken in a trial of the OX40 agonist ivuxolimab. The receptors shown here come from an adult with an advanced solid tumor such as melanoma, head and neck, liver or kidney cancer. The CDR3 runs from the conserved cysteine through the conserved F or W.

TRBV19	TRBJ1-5	CASSMSRGSSNQPQHF
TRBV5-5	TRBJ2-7	CASHEPGWAYEQYF
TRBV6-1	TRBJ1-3	CASVQGVSGNTIYF
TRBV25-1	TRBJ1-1	CASSAYRDNDEAFF
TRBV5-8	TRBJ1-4	CASSTGQGEKLFF
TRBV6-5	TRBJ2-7	CASSTGPGGGYEQYF
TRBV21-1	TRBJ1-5	CASSPHRVVKQPQHF
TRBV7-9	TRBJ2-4	CASSFEENIQYF
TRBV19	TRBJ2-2	CASSMVAGELFF
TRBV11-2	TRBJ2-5	CASSPLGLGETQYF
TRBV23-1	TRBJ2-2	CASPSDPGLAGGTRTGELFF
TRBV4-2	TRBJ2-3	CASSPGLAGPRDTQYF
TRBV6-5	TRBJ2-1	CASSKLADGKEQFF
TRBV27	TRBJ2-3	CASSLSAGTDTQYF
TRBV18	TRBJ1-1	CASSPGGGGSTEAFF
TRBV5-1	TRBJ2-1	CASSSANRLAVYNEQFF
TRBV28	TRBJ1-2	CASKPEDRRSNYGYTF
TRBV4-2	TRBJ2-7	CASSQDRQVPYEQYF
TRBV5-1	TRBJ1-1	CASSLGARGMNTEAFF
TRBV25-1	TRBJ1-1	CASSEGTGGIGTEAFF
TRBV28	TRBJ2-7	CATFGGSYEQYF
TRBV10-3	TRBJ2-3	CAISVQPSGSPDTQYF
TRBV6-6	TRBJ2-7	CASNRAGDRGNYEQYF
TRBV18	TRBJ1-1	CASSQMNTEAFF
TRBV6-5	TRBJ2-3	CASRTSGGGTDTQYF
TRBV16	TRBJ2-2	CASSPIGLEVAGELFF
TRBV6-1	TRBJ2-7	CASSEGMIQLSYEQYF
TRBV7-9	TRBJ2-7	CASSFHMGEQYF
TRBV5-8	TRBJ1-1	CASSLVGNTEEAFF
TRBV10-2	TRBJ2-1	CASSLAGGPYNEQFF
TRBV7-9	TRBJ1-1	CASSMGLNTEAFF
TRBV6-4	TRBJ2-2	CASTRSPGQGDTGELFF
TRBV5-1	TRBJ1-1	CASSLETANTEAFF
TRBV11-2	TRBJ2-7	CASSRDSSGEQYF
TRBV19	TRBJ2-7	CASSIIRTSGINEQYF
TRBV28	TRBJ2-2	CASRLAGVTLRNTGELFF
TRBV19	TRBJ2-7	CASSIRWGPYEQYF
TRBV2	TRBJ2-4	CASRVTSGRRYF
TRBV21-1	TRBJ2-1	CASSKVDRGLYNEQFF
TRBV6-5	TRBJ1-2	CASSSLAGAVRGYTF
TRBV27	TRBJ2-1	CASSLSRGSSYNEQFF
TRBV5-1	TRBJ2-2	CASTLGQGNTGELFF
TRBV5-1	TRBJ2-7	CASRRQGADEQYF
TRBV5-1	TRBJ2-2	CASSLSGVNTGELFF
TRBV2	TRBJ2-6	CASSIQTSGDLSGANVLTF
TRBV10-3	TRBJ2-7	CAISEPGFQGGYEQYF
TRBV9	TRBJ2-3	CASGTVPLGDTQYF
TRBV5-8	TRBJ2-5	CASSLEGDRGHPGGTQYF
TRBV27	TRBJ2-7	CASSTTGTSGYEQYF
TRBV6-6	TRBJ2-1	CASSYTFNEQFF
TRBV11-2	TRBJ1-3	CASSLGGDRAGNTIYF